This TCR beta chain was found in a study of breast tumors, draining lymph nodes, adjacent tissues. TCRdb fed the multiplex PCR reads into MiXCR, producing one record per CDR3 protein. This table has about 180,000 distinct CDR3 sequences, around a third appearing once. This CDR3 is built from 14 residues. Germline trimming cut 1 base from V and 3 bases from J; bases unmatched to any gene: 2. The germline gives CDR1 MGHRA, CDR2 YSYEKL. Breast cancer patients provided tissue from their axillary draining lymph nodes. In its sample, this clonotype was seen many times. Sequenced sample: axillary lymph node tissue. V usage is TRBV4-1 and J usage is TRBJ2-7; TRBD1 agrees at 8 bases. This clonotype originated in a female donor with breast cancer. Some clones in this sample may be carry-over from other donors' samples. The DNA of the CDR3 is TGCGCCAGCAGCCAAGCACAGGGGGTCTACGAGCAGTACTTC. It specifies CASSQAQGVYEQYF.